This TCR beta chain was sequenced during a study of STAT5B mutations in CD4+ large granular lymphocyte leukemia. Findings of the study overall: Patient CD4-sorted repertoires looked more clonal than healthy CD4+ repertoires, even without putative leukemic clones. Compared with healthy controls (2/35), patient top clones favored TRBV06 (8/27).

Buffy coats from healthy blood donors served as controls. Authors' processing steps: A productive frequency of 2.59 x 10-5 was the lowest detectable. The protocol was immunoSEQ multiplex PCR, while the TCRdb copy is restricted to in-frame clones and leaves out a portion. V and J calls plus clone size are reproduced from that table; the DNA served to infer D and trimming. This repertoire shows over 35,000 clones, 84% found once; its top ten account for 0.35%. Concerning this clone itself: Its antigen is not known.

This CDR3 is 14 amino acids long. Per the germline V gene, CDR1 is SGHTA and CDR2 is FQGNSA. Trimming removed 3 bases from V and 7 bases from J, with 10 bases in between. V gene TRBV7-2 combines with J gene TRBJ1-6; D ambiguous. The sequence came from a human donor in good health. Material for sequencing was CD4+ T cells from blood buffy coats. The DNA for the CDR3 is TGTGCCAGCAGCTTTTTCGGTCTAAATTCACCCCTCCACTTT. This codes for CASSFFGLNSPLHF.